One T cell receptor (beta chain) is described in this entry. This sample is part of a study of technical replicates of blood from a handful of donors. Germline assignment: CDR1 SGHDT and CDR2 YYEEEE. V was pared by 0 bases and J by 4 bases, with 11 bases between. The CDR3 extends over 14 amino acids. Data came from immunoSEQ multiplex PCR; TCRdb stores just in-frame clones and leaves some out. The sample has about 59,000 clones, about 93% seen once; the top ten hold 4.2%. Input material: PBMCs. The chain joins TRBV5-6 to TRBJ2-7, with D perhaps matching TRBD1 (5 bases). The sequence came from a human donor in good health. Some clones in this sample may be carry-over from other donors' samples. CDR3 DNA: TGTGCCAGCAGCTTGGAGATGGGGCGGTACGAGCAGTACTTC. As protein: CASSLEMGRYEQYF.